This TCR beta chain was recorded in a study of blood T cells in healthy people across ages. Germline assignment: CDR1 SGHTA and CDR2 FQGNSA. The CDR3 extends over 15 amino acids. V shed 5 bases and J shed 1 base, with 11 bases lying between them. This clonotype was seen a handful of times. A second PCR, run for about 6 to 12 cycles, used a sample-barcoded 5' primer plus a J-beta primer mix. Carrying 12 random nucleotides, a template-switch adaptor labeled each individual cDNA molecule. Each single sample gave us at least 3 million CDR3-containing paired-end reads. TCRdb passed the 5' RACE reads through MiXCR, listing each CDR3 protein once. The data contain about 1.8 million distinct CDR3 sequences, roughly 52% of them seen just once; the ten biggest clones take up approximately 2.1%.

The V gene is TRBV7-2, the J gene TRBJ1-4; D gene unclear. Material for sequencing was blood. This receptor was identified in a woman between 40 and 55 years old in good health. The CDR3 sequence is CASSKTGITNEKLFF. CDR3 nucleotide sequence: TGTGCCAGCAGCAAAACCGGGATAACTAATGAAAAACTGTTTTTT.